These 9 T cell receptor beta chains originate from one sample sequenced in a study of identifying expanded T cells in peripheral blood. Clones were read by immunoSEQ multiplex PCR, and TCRdb kept only the in-frame ones, dropping some. Here the sample spans around 100,000 clones, about 89% being singletons. The material sequenced was blood. These receptors were taken from a person aged 18 to 69 in good health.

The chain has TRBV7-9 and TRBJ2-6; 7 nucleotides line up with TRBD2. CDR1 is SEHNR, CDR2 FQNEAQ, per germline (reference sequence). This CDR3 has 18 amino acids. Trimming took 10 bases from V and 0 from J; bases not matched to a gene: 15. CDR3 amino acids: CATWGEDSGTSGANVLTF. The DNA for the CDR3 is TGTGCCACCTGGGGGGAAGACAGCGGGACCTCTGGGGCCAACGTCCTGACTTTC. The entire variable domain, with the rest obtained from reference TRBV7-9 and TRBJ2-6, is as follows: DTGVSQNPRHKITKRGQNVTFRCDPISEHNRLYWYRQTLGQGPEFLTYFQNEAQLEKSRLLSDRFSAERPKGSFSTLEIQRTEQGDSAMYLCATWGEDSGTSGANVLTFGAGSRLTVL.

The chain has TRBV7-6 and TRBJ2-7; D gene uncertain. There are 14 residues in the CDR3. The V end was cut by 0 bases, the J end by 5 bases, with 11 bases between. Per the germline V gene, CDR1 is SGHVS and CDR2 is FNYEAQ. The DNA of the CDR3 is TGTGCCAGCAGCTTAGCGTTACGGCCTAACGAGCAGTACTTC. Translating gives CASSLALRPNEQYF.

The chain combines TRBV27 with TRBJ2-7; the match to TRBD1 covers 9 bases. The junction had 6 bases not matched to a gene; V was cut back by 6 bases and J by 0 bases. The CDR3 covers 15 residues. Germline CDR1 MNHEY, CDR2 SMNVEV (reference sequence). The CDR3 DNA sequence: TGTGCCAGCAGATACCGGGACAGGGACTCCTACGAGCAGTACTTC. The encoded protein is CASRYRDRDSYEQYF.

The rearrangement joins TRBV7-8 to TRBJ1-1; D is undetermined. V was trimmed by 6 bases and J by 1 base, leaving 12 bases between them. There are 14 residues in the CDR3. Germline assignment: CDR1 SGHVS and CDR2 FQNEAQ. The CDR3 DNA follows: TGTGCCAGCAGACCCCGGGCGGGGAACACTGAAGCTTTCTTT. Protein: CASRPRAGNTEAFF.

The rearrangement uses TRBV6-5 and TRBJ1-2; 8 bases fit TRBD1. Germline CDR1 and CDR2: MNHEY and SVGAGI. With V trimmed by 6 bases and J by 5 bases, 8 bases remained unmatched. The CDR3 runs to 14 residues. CDR3: CASSQGQGRYGYTF. The CDR3 DNA reads TGTGCCAGCAGCCAAGGACAGGGAAGGTATGGCTACACCTTC.

The chain is built from TRBV28 and TRBJ2-5; 7 bases fit TRBD2. The CDR3 has 14 residues. Germline lookup yields CDR1 MDHEN and CDR2 SYDVKM. Trimming at V came to 6 bases and at J to 5 bases, leaving 9 bases not matched to a gene. The CDR3 sequence: CASRMGGSLETQYF. The CDR3 DNA follows: TGTGCCAGCAGGATGGGAGGGAGTTTGGAGACCCAGTACTTC.

The rearrangement uses TRBV7-9 and TRBJ1-2; 7 positions agree with TRBD1. The junction had 11 bases not matched to a gene; V was cut back by 3 bases and J by 13 bases. The CDR3 length is 13 residues. Germline loops: CDR1 SEHNR, CDR2 FQNEAQ (reference sequence). This CDR3 is CASSFGGTVQSTF. In DNA, the CDR3 is TGTGCCAGCAGCTTCGGCGGGACAGTCCAGAGCACCTTC.

This clone was seen many times. This chain connects TRBV5-6 to TRBJ1-1; D remains unclear. The CDR3 runs to 13 residues. Germline V gives CDR1 SGHDT, CDR2 YYEEEE. V lost 1 base and J lost 0, with 4 bases in between. The CDR3 sequence is CASSLTMNTEAFF. In nucleotides, the CDR3 is TGTGCCAGCAGCTTGACCATGAACACTGAAGCTTTCTTT.

The chain joins TRBV7-6 to TRBJ1-1; 11 bases line up with TRBD1. Germline CDR1 reads SGHVS; CDR2 reads FNYEAQ. J was trimmed by 3 bases and V by 3 bases; bases with no gene match: 15. This CDR3 is built from 19 residues. The CDR3 here is CASSFPLGTGGSGDTEAFF. DNA for the CDR3: TGTGCCAGCAGCTTCCCCCTAGGGACAGGGGGTAGCGGGGACACTGAAGCTTTCTTT.